This T cell receptor beta chain was sequenced for a study of early T cells in non-severe SARS-CoV-2 infection. The V gene's germline CDR1 is MGHRA and CDR2 YSYEKL. Trimming shortened V by 1 base and J by 1 base, and 11 bases separated the two germline ends. The CDR3 contains 17 residues. TCRdb reprocessed the 5' RACE reads with MiXCR, giving one entry per CDR3 protein. The sample records 55,000 to 75,000 distinct CDR3 sequences, approximately 5.9% being singletons. The chain combines TRBV4-1 with TRBJ2-6; D is unresolved. The sequence came from an adult who was a healthcare worker with PCR-confirmed SARS-CoV-2 infection or an uninfected control (not recorded which). The sample in question was whole blood, obtained at baseline. The CDR3 sequence is CASSQGRAPSGANVLTF. In nucleotides, the CDR3 is TGCGCCAGCAGCCAAGGCCGGGCACCTTCTGGGGCCAACGTCCTGACTTTC.